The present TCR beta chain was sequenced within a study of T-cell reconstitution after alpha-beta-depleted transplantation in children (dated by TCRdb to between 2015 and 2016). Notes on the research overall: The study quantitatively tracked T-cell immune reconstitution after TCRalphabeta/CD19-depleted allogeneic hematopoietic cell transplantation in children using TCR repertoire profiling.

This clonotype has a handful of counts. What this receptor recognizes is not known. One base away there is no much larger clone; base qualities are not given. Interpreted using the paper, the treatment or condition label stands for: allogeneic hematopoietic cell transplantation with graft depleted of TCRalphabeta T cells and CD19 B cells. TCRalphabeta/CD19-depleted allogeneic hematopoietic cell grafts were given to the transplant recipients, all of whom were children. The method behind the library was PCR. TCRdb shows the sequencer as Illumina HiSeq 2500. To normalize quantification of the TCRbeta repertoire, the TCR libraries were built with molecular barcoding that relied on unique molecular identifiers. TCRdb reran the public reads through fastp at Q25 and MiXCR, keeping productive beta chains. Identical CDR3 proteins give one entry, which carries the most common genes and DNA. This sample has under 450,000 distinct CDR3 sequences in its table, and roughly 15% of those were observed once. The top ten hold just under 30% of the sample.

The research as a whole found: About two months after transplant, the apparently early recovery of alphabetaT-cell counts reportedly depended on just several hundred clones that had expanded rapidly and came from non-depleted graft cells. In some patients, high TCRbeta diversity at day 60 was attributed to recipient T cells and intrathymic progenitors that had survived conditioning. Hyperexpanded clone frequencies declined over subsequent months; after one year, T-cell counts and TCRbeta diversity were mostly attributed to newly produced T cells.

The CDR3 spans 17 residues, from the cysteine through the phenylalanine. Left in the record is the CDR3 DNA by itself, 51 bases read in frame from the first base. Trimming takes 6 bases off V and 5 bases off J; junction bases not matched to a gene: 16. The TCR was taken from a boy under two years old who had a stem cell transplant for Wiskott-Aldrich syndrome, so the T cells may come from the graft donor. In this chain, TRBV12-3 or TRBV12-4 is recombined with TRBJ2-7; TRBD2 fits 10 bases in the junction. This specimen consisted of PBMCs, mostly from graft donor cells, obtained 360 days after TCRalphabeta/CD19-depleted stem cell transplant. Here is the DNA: TGTGCCAGCAGCGCGTTTTTGGGAGCGGGAGGGACCAACGAGCAGTACTTC. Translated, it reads CASSAFLGAGGTNEQYF.